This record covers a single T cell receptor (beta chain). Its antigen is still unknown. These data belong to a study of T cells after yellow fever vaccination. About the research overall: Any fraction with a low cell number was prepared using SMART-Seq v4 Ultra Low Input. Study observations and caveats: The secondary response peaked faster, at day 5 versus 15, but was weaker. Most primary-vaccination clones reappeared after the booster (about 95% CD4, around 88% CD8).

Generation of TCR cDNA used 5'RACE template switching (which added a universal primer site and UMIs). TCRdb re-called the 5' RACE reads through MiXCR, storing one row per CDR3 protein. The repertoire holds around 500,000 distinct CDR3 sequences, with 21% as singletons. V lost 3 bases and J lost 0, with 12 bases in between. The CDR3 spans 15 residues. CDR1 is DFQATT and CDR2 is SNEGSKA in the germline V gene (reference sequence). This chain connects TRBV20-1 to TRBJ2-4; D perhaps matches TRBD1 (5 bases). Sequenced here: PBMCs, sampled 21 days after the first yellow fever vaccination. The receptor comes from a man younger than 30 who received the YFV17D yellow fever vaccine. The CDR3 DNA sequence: TGCAGTGCTAGTCAGGCAGGGCGAGCCAAAAACATTCAGTACTTC. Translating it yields CSASQAGRAKNIQYF.